The next 28 T cell receptor beta chains were all read from a single sample in a study of T cell clusters in autoimmune cytopenias. TRB amplification used around 270 ng of peripheral blood genomic DNA. TRB was amplified by touch-down multiplex PCR, primer pools A and B combined. TCRdb reprocessed the multiplex PCR reads, with one entry per CDR3 protein and no DNA. This table holds about 4,200 distinct CDR3 sequences. These data were also reused for a study on T cell repertoires in aging, cancer and after chemotherapy.

Sample: peripheral blood. The receptors stem from a human donor in good health.

The rearrangement uses TRBV5-1 and TRBJ2-3. Germline V gene lookup returns CDR1 SGHRS and CDR2 YFSETQ. The CDR3 totals 14 residues. CDR3 sequence reads: CASSWSSSADTQYF.

According to its frequency, this clonotype is large (0.1 to 1%). The chain recombines TRBV19 with TRBJ2-7; the D call of TRBD1 rests on TCRdb alone, since no DNA is present to check it. This CDR3 is built from 17 residues. Germline loops: CDR1 LNHDA, CDR2 SQIVND (reference sequence). The CDR3 is CASSRTRGGQGTYEQYF.

According to its frequency, this clonotype is medium-sized (0.01 to 0.1%). The chain recombines TRBV27 with TRBJ2-7; the TCRdb D gene call, TRBD1, has no DNA to confirm it. Germline lookup yields CDR1 MNHEY and CDR2 SMNVEV (reference sequence). The CDR3 is made up of 14 amino acids. CDR3: CASNPTGNPYEQYF.

This clonotype is called medium-sized (0.01 to 0.1%) based on its frequency. The chain has TRBV6-1 and TRBJ1-1; the D gene TCRdb calls, TRBD1, cannot be checked with no DNA. The CDR3 extends over 13 amino acids. The V gene's germline CDR1 is MNHNS and CDR2 SASEGT. CDR3 loop: CASRGPMNTEAFF.

This clonotype is labeled medium-sized based on frequency. The chain joins TRBV12-3 or TRBV12-4 to TRBJ2-2. This CDR3 is 15 amino acids long. The CDR3 loop reads CASSLQLTNTGELFF.

J is TRBJ2-3 and V is TRBV20-1; TCRdb indicates TRBD1, and absent DNA this call remains unverified. There are 15 residues in the CDR3. Germline V gene lookup returns CDR1 DFQATT and CDR2 SNEGSKA (reference sequence). Here the CDR3 reads CSARGGTGSTDTQYF.

The V call is TRBV21-1, the J call TRBJ2-3; TCRdb outputs TRBD2, but without DNA this stays unchecked. TRBV21-1 is assigned pseudogene status. CDR3 size: 15 residues. The CDR3 spells CASSRGLERTDTQYF.

This clonotype counts as medium-sized by frequency. The CDR3 loop is CAWSVPSDPWNEQFF. This chain uses TRBV30 with TRBJ2-1; TCRdb's D call of TRBD2 is untestable without DNA. CDR3 size: 15 residues. Germline V lookup: CDR1 GTSNPN, CDR2 SVGIG (reference sequence).

The V and J genes are TRBV7-3 and TRBJ1-1. CDR3 length: 13 amino acids. Germline V gene sequence: CDR1 SGHTA, CDR2 FQGTGA. The CDR3 loop is CASSPAMNTEAFF. The whole variable domain, remainder taken from reference TRBV7-3 and TRBJ1-1, is GAGVSQTPSNKVTEKGKYVELRCDPISGHTALYWYRQSLGQGPEFLIYFQGTGAADDSGLPNDRFFAVRPEGSVSTLKIQRTERGDSAVYLCASSPAMNTEAFFGQGTRLTVV.

Measured by frequency, this clonotype is medium-sized (0.01 to 0.1%). The rearrangement links TRBV27 to TRBJ2-3; TCRdb lists TRBD2, though no DNA is available to test this call. This CDR3 region has 15 residues. Germline V lookup: CDR1 MNHEY, CDR2 SMNVEV (reference sequence). This CDR3 is CASSLGGKRTDTQYF.

The chain carries TRBV6-1 and TRBJ1-1. Germline CDR1 and CDR2: MNHNS and SASEGT. The CDR3 runs 13 residues. The CDR3 loop is CASSELGETEAFF.

The chain combines TRBV11-2 with TRBJ1-6; the TCRdb call, TRBD1, lacks DNA for checking. This CDR3 region has 15 residues. The germline CDR1 and CDR2 sequences are SGHAT and FQNNGV. The CDR3 sequence: CASSPNRAGNSPLHF. The full variable domain, with the rest looked up from reference TRBV11-2 and TRBJ1-6, is EAGVAQSPRYKIIEKRQSVAFWCNPISGHATLYWYQQILGQGPKLLIQFQNNGVVDDSQLPKDRFSAERLKGVDSTLKIQPAKLEDSAVYLCASSPNRAGNSPLHFGNGTRLTVT.

The genes are TRBV20-1 and TRBJ2-3. The CDR3 covers 12 residues. Germline V lookup: CDR1 DFQATT, CDR2 SNEGSKA (reference sequence). The CDR3 reads CSARDSPDTQYF.

The chain combines TRBV27 with TRBJ2-3; with no DNA, the TCRdb D assignment of TRBD2 cannot be verified. The CDR3 runs to 15 residues. Germline CDR1 MNHEY, CDR2 SMNVEV (reference sequence). The chain's CDR3 is CASSFPAGVLDTQYF.

This chain uses TRBV10-1 with TRBJ1-1; the TCRdb call, TRBD1, lacks DNA for checking. The CDR3 consists of 14 residues. CDR1 WNHNN and CDR2 SYGVQD come from the germline V gene (reference sequence). The CDR3 here is CASSAGQGNTEAFF.

V usage is TRBV6-5 and J usage is TRBJ2-7; the D gene TCRdb calls, TRBD2, cannot be checked with no DNA. Germline V lookup: CDR1 MNHEY, CDR2 SVGAGI. The CDR3 is made up of 13 amino acids. CDR3: CASNRGETYEQYF.

The rearrangement uses TRBV19 and TRBJ2-7. The germline gives CDR1 LNHDA, CDR2 SQIVND (reference sequence). The CDR3 is 14 amino acids. CDR3 sequence reads: CASSIGSGWGEQYF.

The chain employs TRBV7-9 and TRBJ1-4; there is no DNA to check the TCRdb D call of TRBD1. Germline CDR1 reads SEHNR; CDR2 reads FQNEAQ (reference sequence). CDR3 length: 15 residues. CDR3 amino acids: CASSPRQGRDEKLFF.

The V gene is TRBV2, the J gene TRBJ2-2. Germline V gene sequence: CDR1 SNHLY, CDR2 FYNNEI. There are 14 residues in the CDR3. The CDR3 sequence: CASSGVFDTGELFF.

The rearrangement joins TRBV14 to TRBJ2-7; TCRdb names TRBD1, which stays unverified in the absence of DNA. The CDR3 runs 14 residues. Germline loops: CDR1 SGHDN, CDR2 FVKESK. The CDR3 loop is CASSQIGGVGEQYF.

The genes are TRBV7-2 and TRBJ1-4. The CDR3 extends over 14 amino acids. Germline CDR1 SGHTA, CDR2 FQGNSA. The CDR3 is CASSLMGTNEKLFF.

The chain recombines TRBV20-1 with TRBJ2-4; TCRdb gives TRBD1 as the D gene, but with no DNA this cannot be confirmed. The CDR3 is made up of 15 amino acids. The germline V gene encodes CDR1 DFQATT and CDR2 SNEGSKA (reference sequence). CDR3 in amino acids: CSAGEGASGKNIQYF.

According to its frequency, this clonotype is medium-sized. The CDR3 loop reads CASRQGAGGYTF. This chain links TRBV12-3 or TRBV12-4 with TRBJ1-2; checking the TCRdb D call of TRBD1 is not possible without DNA. The CDR3 length is 12 residues.

The J gene is TRBJ2-2, the V gene TRBV7-9. CDR1 and CDR2 from the germline V gene are SEHNR and FQNEAQ (reference sequence). This CDR3 spans 14 amino acids. CDR3 residues: CASSPQADTGELFF.

Frequency places this clonotype as medium-sized. The chain uses TRBV19 and TRBJ1-5; TCRdb reports TRBD1, a call that lacks DNA to check it against. CDR1 and CDR2 from the germline V gene are LNHDA and SQIVND (reference sequence). The CDR3 is 13 residues long. The CDR3 loop reads CASSITGDQPQHF. Full variable domain (missing parts from reference TRBV19 and TRBJ1-5): DGGITQSPKYLFRKEGQNVTLSCEQNLNHDAMYWYRQDPGQGLRLIYYSQIVNDFQKGDIAEGYSVSREKKESFPLTVTSAQKNPTAFYLCASSITGDQPQHFGDGTRLSIL.

The V gene is TRBV5-6, the J gene TRBJ2-7. Germline CDR1 and CDR2: SGHDT and YYEEEE. The CDR3 sequence is 15 residues long. The CDR3 spells CASSLARVSAYEQYF.

The chain uses TRBV20-1 and TRBJ1-5. Per germline, CDR1 DFQATT and CDR2 SNEGSKA (reference sequence). This CDR3 comprises 13 residues. The CDR3 loop is CSALGRGNQPQHF.

In terms of frequency, this clonotype is medium-sized. The CDR3 loop is CASSLRAYEQYF. The chain joins TRBV5-6 to TRBJ2-7. CDR3 length: 12 residues. The V gene's germline CDR1 is SGHDT and CDR2 YYEEEE.